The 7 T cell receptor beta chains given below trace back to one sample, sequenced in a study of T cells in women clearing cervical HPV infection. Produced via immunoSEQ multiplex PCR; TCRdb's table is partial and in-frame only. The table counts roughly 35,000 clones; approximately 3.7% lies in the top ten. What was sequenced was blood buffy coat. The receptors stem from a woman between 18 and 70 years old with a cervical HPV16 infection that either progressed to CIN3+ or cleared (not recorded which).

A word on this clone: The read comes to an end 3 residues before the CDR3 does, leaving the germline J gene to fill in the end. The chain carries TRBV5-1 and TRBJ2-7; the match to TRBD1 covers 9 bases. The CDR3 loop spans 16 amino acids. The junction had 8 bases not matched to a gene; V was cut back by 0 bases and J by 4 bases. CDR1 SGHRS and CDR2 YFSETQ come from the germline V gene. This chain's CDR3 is CASSLEWTGVSYEQYF. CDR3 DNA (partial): TGCGCCAGCAGCTTGGAATGGACAGGGGTGAGTTACGAG. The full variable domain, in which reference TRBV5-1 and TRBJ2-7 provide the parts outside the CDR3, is KAGVTQTPRYLIKTRGQQVTLSCSPISGHRSVSWYQQTPGQGLQFLFEYFSETQRNKGNFPGRFSGRQFSNSRSEMNVSTLELGDSALYLCASSLEWTGVSYEQYFGPGTRLTVT.

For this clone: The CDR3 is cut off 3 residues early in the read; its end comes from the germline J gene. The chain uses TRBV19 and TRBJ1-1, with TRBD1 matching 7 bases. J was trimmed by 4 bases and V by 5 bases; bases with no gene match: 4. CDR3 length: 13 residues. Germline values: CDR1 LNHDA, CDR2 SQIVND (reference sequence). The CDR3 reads CASSAQGGTEAFF. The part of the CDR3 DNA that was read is TGTGCCAGTAGTGCGCAGGGGGGCACTGAA.

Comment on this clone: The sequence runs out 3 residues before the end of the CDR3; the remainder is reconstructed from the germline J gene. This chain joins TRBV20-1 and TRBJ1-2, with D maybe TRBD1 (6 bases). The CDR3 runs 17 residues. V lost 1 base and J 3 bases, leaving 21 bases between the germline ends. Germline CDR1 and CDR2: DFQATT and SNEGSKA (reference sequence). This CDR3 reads CSARGGGRVNRDYGYTF. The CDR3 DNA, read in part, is TGCAGTGCTAGAGGCGGGGGCAGGGTGAATAGGGACTATGGC.

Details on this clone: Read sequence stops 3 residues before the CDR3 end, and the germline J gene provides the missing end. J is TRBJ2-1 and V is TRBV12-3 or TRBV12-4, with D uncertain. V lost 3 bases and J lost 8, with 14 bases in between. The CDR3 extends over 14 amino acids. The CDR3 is CASSFGSLAYEQFF. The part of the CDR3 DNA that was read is TGTGCCAGCAGTTTCGGGTCGCTCGCATATGAG.

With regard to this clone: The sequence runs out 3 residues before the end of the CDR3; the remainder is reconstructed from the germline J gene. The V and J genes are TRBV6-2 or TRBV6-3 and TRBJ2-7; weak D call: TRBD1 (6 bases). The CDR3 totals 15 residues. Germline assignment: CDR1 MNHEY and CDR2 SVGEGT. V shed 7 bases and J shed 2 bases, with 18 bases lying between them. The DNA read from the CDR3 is TGTGCCAGCAATTCCGGGACACTTCAAACCTACGAG. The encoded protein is CASNSGTLQTYE. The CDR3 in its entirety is CASNSGTLQTYEQYF.

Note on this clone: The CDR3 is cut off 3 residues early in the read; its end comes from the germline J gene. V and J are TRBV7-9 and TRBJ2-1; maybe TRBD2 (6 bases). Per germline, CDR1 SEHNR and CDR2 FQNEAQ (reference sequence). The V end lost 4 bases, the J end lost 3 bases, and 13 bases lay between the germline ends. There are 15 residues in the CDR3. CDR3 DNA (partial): TGTGCCAGCAGCTCGGGACTTAGCCTCTACAATGAG. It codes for CASSSGLSLYNE. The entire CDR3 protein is CASSSGLSLYNEQFF.

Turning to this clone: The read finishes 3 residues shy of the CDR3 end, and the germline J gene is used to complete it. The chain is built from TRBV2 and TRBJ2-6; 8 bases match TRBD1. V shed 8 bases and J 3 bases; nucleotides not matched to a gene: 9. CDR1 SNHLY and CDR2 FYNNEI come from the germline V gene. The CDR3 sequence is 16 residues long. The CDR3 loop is CASRPQTGVGANVLTF. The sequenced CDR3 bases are TGTGCCAGCCGTCCACAGACAGGGGTTGGGGCCAACGTC.